A single T cell receptor (beta chain) is shown here with its context. These data originate in a study of identifying expanded T cells in peripheral blood. Trimming shortened V by 4 bases and J by 7 bases, and 12 bases separated the two germline ends. The V gene's germline CDR1 is SGDLS and CDR2 YYNGEE. CDR3 length: 13 residues. Sequenced by immunoSEQ multiplex PCR; TCRdb stores in-frame clones only, minus some. This table holds fewer than 110,000 clones, around nine tenths found once. The source material was blood. This chain links TRBV9 with TRBJ2-4; tentatively, D is TRBD1 or TRBD2 (6 bases each). This TCR came from a person between 18 and 69 years old in good health. This CDR3 is CASSTEGGNIQYF. DNA for the CDR3: TGTGCCAGCAGCACAGAAGGGGGGAACATTCAGTACTTC.